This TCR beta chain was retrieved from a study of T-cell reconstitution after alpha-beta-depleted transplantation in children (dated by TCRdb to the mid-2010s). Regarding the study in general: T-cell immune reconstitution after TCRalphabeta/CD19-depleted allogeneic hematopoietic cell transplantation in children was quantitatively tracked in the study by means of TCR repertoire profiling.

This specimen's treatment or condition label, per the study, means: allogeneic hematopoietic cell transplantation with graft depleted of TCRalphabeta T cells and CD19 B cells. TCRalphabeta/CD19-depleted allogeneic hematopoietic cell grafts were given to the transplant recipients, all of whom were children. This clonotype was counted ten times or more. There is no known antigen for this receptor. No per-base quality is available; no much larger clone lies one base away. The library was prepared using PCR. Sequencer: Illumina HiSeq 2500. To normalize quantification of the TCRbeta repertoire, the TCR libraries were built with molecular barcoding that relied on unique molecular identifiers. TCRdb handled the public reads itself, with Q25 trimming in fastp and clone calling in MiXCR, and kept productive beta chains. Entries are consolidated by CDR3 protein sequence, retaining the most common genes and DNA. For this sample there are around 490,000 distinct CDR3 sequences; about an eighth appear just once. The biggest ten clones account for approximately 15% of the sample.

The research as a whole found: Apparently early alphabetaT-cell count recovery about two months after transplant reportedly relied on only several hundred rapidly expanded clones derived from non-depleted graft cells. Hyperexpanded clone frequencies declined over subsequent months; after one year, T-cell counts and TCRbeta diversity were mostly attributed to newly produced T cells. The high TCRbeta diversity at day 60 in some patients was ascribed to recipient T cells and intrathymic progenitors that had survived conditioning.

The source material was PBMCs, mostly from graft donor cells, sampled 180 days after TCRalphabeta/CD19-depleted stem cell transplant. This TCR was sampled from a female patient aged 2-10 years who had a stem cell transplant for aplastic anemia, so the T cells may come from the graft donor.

The nucleotide sequence reads TGCAGCGTCGGGCGGACATCAGGGTGGCCCCAGCATTTT. Translated, it reads CSVGRTSGWPQHF. The chain joins TRBV29-1 to TRBJ1-5; the D segment could be TRBD1, given 5 matching bases. The germline V gene gives CDR1 as SQVTM and CDR2 as ANQGSEA. V was cut back by 6 bases and J by 9 bases, leaving a gap of 18 bases between them. The CDR3 spans 13 residues, from the cysteine through the phenylalanine. Just CDR3 DNA is preserved here, 39 bases in frame from base 1.